What follows are 19 T cell receptor beta chains derived from one specimen sequenced in a study of PD-L1 blockade in urothelial cancer. Repertoires were generated with immunoSEQ multiplex PCR, while TCRdb's copy carries only in-frame clones and drops some. The table lists 40,000 to 45,000 clones, 83% of them singletons. Time point: peripheral blood 6 weeks after treatment start. This material consisted of PBMCs, taken around atezolizumab (anti-PD-L1) treatment. These receptors all come from a man between 60 and 75 years old with urothelial cancer.

This clone was seen more than once but under ten times. The chain is built from TRBV5-1 and TRBJ1-6; D ambiguous. Germline assignment: CDR1 SGHRS and CDR2 YFSETQ. The CDR3 has 16 residues. V dropped 4 bases and J dropped 8 bases, with 19 bases sitting between them. Here the CDR3 DNA reads TGCGCCAGCAGCCATCCCACGGGGAGTGGAGATTCACCCCTCCACTTT. Its protein is CASSHPTGSGDSPLHF.

The chain employs TRBV10-2 and TRBJ2-5; the D gene is possibly TRBD2 (6 bases). V lost 3 bases and J lost 5, with 13 bases in between. Germline V gene lookup returns CDR1 WSHSY and CDR2 SAAADI. The CDR3 spans 14 residues. This CDR3 is CASSEYRELETQYF. The DNA for the CDR3 is TGCGCCAGCAGTGAATATCGGGAGTTGGAGACCCAGTACTTC.

The rearrangement joins TRBV6-5 to TRBJ1-5; 9 bases map to TRBD1. This CDR3 comprises 14 residues. Trimming cost V 5 bases and J 5 bases; bases outside gene matches: 4. Germline V gene lookup returns CDR1 MNHEY and CDR2 SVGAGI. CDR3 DNA: TGTGCCAGCAGTATAAGACAGGGGGATCAGCCCCAGCATTTT. Translation: CASSIRQGDQPQHF.

This clone showed up just once. V and J are TRBV7-9 and TRBJ2-7; 8 nucleotides match TRBD1. The germline V gene has CDR1 SEHNR and CDR2 FQNEAQ (reference sequence). The CDR3 contains 13 residues. V lost 8 bases to trimming and J lost 3 bases; unmatched junction nucleotides: 6. CDR3 nucleotide sequence: TGTGCCAGCCGGTCAGGGGGCGGCTACGAGCAGTACTTC. Translation: CASRSGGGYEQYF.

The V call is TRBV6-4, the J call TRBJ1-5; maybe TRBD1 (6 bases). CDR1 is MRHNA, CDR2 SNTAGT, per germline. The CDR3 loop spans 13 amino acids. This chain's CDR3 is CEKTRGSTQPQHF. The CDR3 bases are TGTGAAAAAACCAGGGGTTCAACTCAGCCCCAGCATTTT.

The V and J genes are TRBV6-6 and TRBJ2-5; maybe TRBD1 (5 bases). V was cut by 0 bases and J by 4 bases, with 9 bases left in between. Germline CDR1 is MNHNY and CDR2 is SVGAGI (reference sequence). This CDR3 comprises 14 residues. CDR3 DNA sequence: TGTGCCAGCAGTTACTCAGATAGGGGAGAGACCCAGTACTTC. As protein: CASSYSDRGETQYF.

The J gene is TRBJ2-2, the V gene TRBV2, with a possible D match to TRBD2 (7 bases). CDR3 length equals 15 residues. Trimming stripped 3 bases from V and 4 bases from J, with 12 bases between. CDR1 is SNHLY and CDR2 is FYNNEI in the germline V gene. The CDR3 DNA reads TGTGCCAGCAGTGAGGAAAGGGGGGGCACCGGGGAGCTGTTTTTT. It translates to CASSEERGGTGELFF.

The chain uses TRBV29-1 and TRBJ2-3, with TRBD1 matching 10 bases. Per the germline V gene, CDR1 is SQVTM and CDR2 is ANQGSEA. V lost 7 bases to trimming and J lost 2 bases; unmatched junction nucleotides: 6. This CDR3 has 14 residues. The CDR3 protein is CSAAGTGDTDTQYF. Here the CDR3 DNA reads TGCAGCGCCGCCGGGACAGGGGACACAGATACGCAGTATTTT.

The V gene is TRBV5-6, the J gene TRBJ1-1, with TRBD1 matching 10 bases. Germline loops: CDR1 SGHDT, CDR2 YYEEEE. The CDR3 spans 14 residues. Trimming took 5 bases from V and 7 from J; bases not matched to a gene: 8. Here the CDR3 reads CASRKTGGIGEAFF. The CDR3 region has the DNA TGTGCCAGCAGGAAGACAGGGGGCATCGGTGAAGCTTTCTTT.

The V gene is TRBV7-9, the J gene TRBJ1-1; 9 nucleotides match TRBD1. J gave up 4 bases and V 6 bases, and 12 bases lay outside the gene matches. In germline, CDR1 is SEHNR, CDR2 FQNEAQ (reference sequence). This CDR3 spans 16 amino acids. CDR3 sequence (DNA): TGTGCCAGCAGTTCCTTCCGGGACAGGGACGGCACTGAAGCTTTCTTT. Translation: CASSSFRDRDGTEAFF. The whole variable domain, filled in from reference TRBV7-9 and TRBJ1-1, reads DTGVSQNPRHKITKRGQNVTFRCDPISEHNRLYWYRQTLGQGPEFLTYFQNEAQLEKSRLLSDRFSAERPKGSFSTLEIQRTEQGDSAMYLCASSSFRDRDGTEAFFGQGTRLTVV.

The J gene is TRBJ1-1, the V gene TRBV7-9; D is unresolved. The CDR3 contains 14 residues. The germline gives CDR1 SEHNR, CDR2 FQNEAQ (reference sequence). V gave up 8 bases and J gave up 2 bases, with 15 bases separating them. CDR3 coding DNA: TGTGCCAGCCGCGGAGGCAGCTTCAACACTGAAGCTTTCTTT. Protein sequence: CASRGGSFNTEAFF.

This sequence joins TRBV6-5 and TRBJ1-4; TRBD1 is a possible D gene (6 bases). Trimming removed 6 bases from V and 6 bases from J, with 11 bases in between. The CDR3 covers 13 residues. Germline V gene data show CDR1 as MNHEY and CDR2 as SVGAGI. The CDR3 coding sequence is TGTGCCAGCAGGAGCGGGGGCTATGAAAAACTGTTTTTT. Translation gives CASRSGGYEKLFF.

The genes are TRBV19 and TRBJ2-3, with D possibly being TRBD2 (7 bases). CDR1 and CDR2 (germline): LNHDA, SQIVND (reference sequence). The length of the CDR3 is 16 residues. V lost 5 bases and J lost 4, with 19 bases in between. CDR3: CASSGGAVVGPDTQYF. The DNA for the CDR3 is TGTGCCAGTAGTGGGGGGGCGGTCGTCGGGCCAGATACGCAGTATTTT.

The chain couples TRBV2 to TRBJ2-2, with TRBD2 identical over 12 bases. V gave up 3 bases and J gave up 1 base; unmatched junction bases: 3. The CDR3 has 17 amino acids. The germline CDR1 and CDR2 sequences are SNHLY and FYNNEI. The CDR3 region is CASSDQGLAGNTGELFF. The CDR3 DNA reads as TGTGCCAGCAGTGATCAGGGACTAGCGGGGAACACCGGGGAGCTGTTTTTT.

The V and J genes are TRBV6-1 and TRBJ1-6; 8 nucleotides match TRBD1. The CDR3 has 18 residues. After removal of 4 bases from V and 2 bases from J, the junction contained 10 bases not matched to a gene. Per germline, CDR1 MNHNS and CDR2 SASEGT. The DNA for the CDR3 is TGTGCCAGCAGTGCTGATAGACAGGGGTCACCCTATAATTCACCCCTCCACTTT. This translates into CASSADRQGSPYNSPLHF.

CDR3 sequence (DNA): TGTGCCATCAGAGGTCTGTTGCAGGGGGCGAGAACTGAAGCTTTCTTT. Residues: CAIRGLLQGARTEAFF. The J gene is TRBJ1-1, the V gene TRBV10-3, with 8 bases aligning to TRBD1. CDR1 ENHRY and CDR2 SYGVKD come from the germline V gene. The CDR3 is 16 residues long. Trimming removed 6 bases from V and 5 bases from J; junction bases left unmatched: 14.

The gene calls are TRBV13 and TRBJ1-1; D may be TRBD1 (5 bases). Germline values: CDR1 PRHDT, CDR2 FYEKMQ (reference sequence). V lost 1 base and J 4 bases, leaving 16 bases between the germline ends. The CDR3 sequence is 16 residues long. CDR3 sequence (DNA): TGTGCCAGCAGCTTAGAAAGCCCTTCGGGGGGCACTGAAGCTTTCTTT. This gives the protein CASSLESPSGGTEAFF.

The chain employs TRBV27 and TRBJ1-2; D unresolved. Germline V lookup: CDR1 MNHEY, CDR2 SMNVEV (reference sequence). With 5 bases removed from V and 4 bases from J, the gap between germline ends came to 14 bases. CDR3 size: 14 residues. CDR3 region: CASSADIDGYGYTF. DNA of the CDR3: TGTGCCAGCAGTGCAGACATCGATGGCTATGGCTACACCTTC.

The J gene is TRBJ2-3, the V gene TRBV6-6, with D possibly TRBD1 on 6 matching bases. Germline values: CDR1 MNHNY, CDR2 SVGAGI (reference sequence). Between the trimmed V and J ends, which lost 4 bases and 2 bases, there was a span of 13 bases. This CDR3 is built from 15 residues. In DNA, the CDR3 is TGTGCCAGCAGTTCGAAGGCAGGGGACACAGATACGCAGTATTTT. Residues: CASSSKAGDTDTQYF.